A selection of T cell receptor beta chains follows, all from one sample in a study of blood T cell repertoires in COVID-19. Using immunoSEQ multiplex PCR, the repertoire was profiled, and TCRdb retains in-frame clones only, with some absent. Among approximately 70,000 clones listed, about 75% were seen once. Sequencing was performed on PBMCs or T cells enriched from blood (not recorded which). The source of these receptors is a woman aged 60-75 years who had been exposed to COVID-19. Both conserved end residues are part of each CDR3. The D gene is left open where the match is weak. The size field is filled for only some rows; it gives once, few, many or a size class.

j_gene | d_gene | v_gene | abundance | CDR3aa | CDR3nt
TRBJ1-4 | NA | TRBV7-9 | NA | CASSSPGGDIDEKLFF | TGTGCCAGCAGCTCCCCCGGGGGGGATATAGATGAAAAACTGTTTTTT
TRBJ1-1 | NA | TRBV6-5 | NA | CASSSPAHLNTEAFF | TGTGCCAGCAGTTCCCCTGCGCACCTGAACACTGAAGCTTTCTTT
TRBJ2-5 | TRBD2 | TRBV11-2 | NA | CASRGLKGTQETQYF | TGTGCCAGCAGGGGACTAAAAGGGACCCAAGAGACCCAGTACTTC
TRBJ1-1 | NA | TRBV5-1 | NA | CASSLEWGRRMNTEAFF | TGCGCCAGCAGCTTGGAGTGGGGGCGACGGATGAACACTGAAGCTTTCTTT
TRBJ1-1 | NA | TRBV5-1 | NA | CASSYRTVNTEAFF | TGCGCCAGCAGCTATCGGACAGTGAACACTGAAGCTTTCTTT
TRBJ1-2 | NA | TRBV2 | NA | CASSGRQNYGYTF | TGTGCCAGCAGTGGAAGACAGAACTATGGCTACACCTTC
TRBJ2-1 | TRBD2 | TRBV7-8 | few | CASSLRRVAGVQSSYNEQFF | TGTGCCAGCAGCTTAAGGCGAGTAGCGGGGGTCCAAAGCTCCTACAATGAGCAGTTCTTC
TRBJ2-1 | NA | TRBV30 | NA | CAWSTGNEQFF | TGTGCCTGGAGTACGGGGAATGAGCAGTTCTTC
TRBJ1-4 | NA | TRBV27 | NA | CASGRVGGDEKLFF | TGTGCCAGCGGTAGGGTTGGGGGGGATGAAAAACTGTTTTTT
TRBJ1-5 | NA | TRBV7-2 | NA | CASSLRGNQPQHF | TGTGCCAGCAGCTTAAGAGGGAATCAGCCCCAGCATTTT
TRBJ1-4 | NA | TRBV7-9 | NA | CASSPVGMKSGKLFF | TGTGCCAGCAGCCCGGTCGGGATGAAGAGTGGGAAACTGTTTTTT
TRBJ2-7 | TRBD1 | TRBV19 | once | CASRSGGTGTYEQYF | TGTGCCAGTAGGAGTGGTGGGACAGGGACCTACGAGCAGTACTTC
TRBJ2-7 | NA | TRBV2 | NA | CASSDWSKGSEQYF | TGTGCCAGCAGTGATTGGTCCAAAGGGAGCGAGCAGTACTTC
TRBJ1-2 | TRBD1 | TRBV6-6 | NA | CASSPPTGQGSYTF | TGTGCCAGCAGTCCGCCAACGGGACAGGGTAGCTACACCTTC